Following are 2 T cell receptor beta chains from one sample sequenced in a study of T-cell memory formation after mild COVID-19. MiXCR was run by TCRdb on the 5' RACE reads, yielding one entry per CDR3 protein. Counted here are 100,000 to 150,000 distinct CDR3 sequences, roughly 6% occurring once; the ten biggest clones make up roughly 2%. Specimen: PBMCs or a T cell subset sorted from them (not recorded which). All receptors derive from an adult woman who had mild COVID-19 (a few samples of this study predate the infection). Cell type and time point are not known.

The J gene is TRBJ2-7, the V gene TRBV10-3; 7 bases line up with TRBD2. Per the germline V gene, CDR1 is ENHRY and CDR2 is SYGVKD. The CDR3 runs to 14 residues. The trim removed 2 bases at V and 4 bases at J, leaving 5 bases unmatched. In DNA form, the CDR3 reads TGTGCCATCAGTGAGGGGCTAGCGGATTACGAGCAGTACTTC. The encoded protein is CAISEGLADYEQYF.

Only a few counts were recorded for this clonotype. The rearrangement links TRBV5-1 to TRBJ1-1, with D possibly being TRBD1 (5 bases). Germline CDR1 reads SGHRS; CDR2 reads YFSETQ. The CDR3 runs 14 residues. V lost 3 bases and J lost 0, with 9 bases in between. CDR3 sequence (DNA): TGCGCCAGCAGCTCGACAGATATGAACACTGAAGCTTTCTTT. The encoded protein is CASSSTDMNTEAFF.